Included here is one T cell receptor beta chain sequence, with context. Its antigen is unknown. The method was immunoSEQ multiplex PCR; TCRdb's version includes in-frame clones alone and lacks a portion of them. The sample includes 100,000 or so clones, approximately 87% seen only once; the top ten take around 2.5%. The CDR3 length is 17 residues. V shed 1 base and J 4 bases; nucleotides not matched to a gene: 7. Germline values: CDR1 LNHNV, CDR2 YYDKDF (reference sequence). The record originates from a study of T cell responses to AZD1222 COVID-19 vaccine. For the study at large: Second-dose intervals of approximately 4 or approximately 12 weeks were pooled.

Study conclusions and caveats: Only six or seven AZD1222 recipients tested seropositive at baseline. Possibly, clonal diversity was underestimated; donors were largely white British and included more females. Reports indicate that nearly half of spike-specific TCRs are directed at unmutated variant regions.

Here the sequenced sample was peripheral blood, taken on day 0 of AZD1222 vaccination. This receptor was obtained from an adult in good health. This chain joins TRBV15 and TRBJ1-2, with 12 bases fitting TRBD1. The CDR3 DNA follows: TGTGCCACCAGCAGAGCGGGACAGGGGGCGCGGATCTATGGCTACACCTTC. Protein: CATSRAGQGARIYGYTF.